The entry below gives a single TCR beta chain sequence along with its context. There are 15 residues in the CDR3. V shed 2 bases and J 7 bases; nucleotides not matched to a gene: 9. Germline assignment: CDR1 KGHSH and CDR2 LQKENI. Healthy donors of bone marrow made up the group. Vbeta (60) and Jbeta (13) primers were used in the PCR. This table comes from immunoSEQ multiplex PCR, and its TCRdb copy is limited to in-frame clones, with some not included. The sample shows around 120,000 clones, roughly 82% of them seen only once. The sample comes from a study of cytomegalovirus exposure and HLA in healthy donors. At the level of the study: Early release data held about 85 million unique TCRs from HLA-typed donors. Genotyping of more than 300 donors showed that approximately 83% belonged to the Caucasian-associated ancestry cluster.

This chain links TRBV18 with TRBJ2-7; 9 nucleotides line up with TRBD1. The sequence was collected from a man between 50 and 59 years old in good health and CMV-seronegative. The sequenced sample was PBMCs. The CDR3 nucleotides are TGTGCCAGCTCACCAAGGACAGGGGATCAGGAAGAGCAGTACTTC. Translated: CASSPRTGDQEEQYF.